The present T cell receptor (beta chain) was sequenced within a study of breast tumors, draining lymph nodes, adjacent tissues. Study-wide results and limits: Luminal-like breast cancer showed significantly higher tumor–nontumor repertoire similarity than basal-like. Tumor TCR diversity was below lymph nodes but above nontumor tissue.

The CDR3 contains 15 residues. Germline trimming cut 1 base from V and 2 bases from J; bases unmatched to any gene: 4. CDR1 and CDR2 (germline): SGHTA, FQGNSA. Each CDR3 protein gets one entry after TCRdb re-called the multiplex PCR reads with MiXCR. This repertoire shows under 15,000 distinct CDR3 sequences, approximately 62% found once; its top ten account for about half. Relative to its sample, this clonotype is medium-sized (0.01 to 0.1%). What it recognizes is unknown. The TCR was taken from a female donor with breast cancer. Some clones in this sample may be carry-over from other donors' samples. Sequencing was performed on tumor-adjacent breast tissue. The V gene is TRBV7-2, the J gene TRBJ1-2; TRBD1 matches 7 bases. CDR3 residues: CASSLDTGENYGYTF. CDR3 nucleotide sequence: TGTGCCAGCAGCTTAGATACAGGGGAGAACTATGGCTACACCTTC.